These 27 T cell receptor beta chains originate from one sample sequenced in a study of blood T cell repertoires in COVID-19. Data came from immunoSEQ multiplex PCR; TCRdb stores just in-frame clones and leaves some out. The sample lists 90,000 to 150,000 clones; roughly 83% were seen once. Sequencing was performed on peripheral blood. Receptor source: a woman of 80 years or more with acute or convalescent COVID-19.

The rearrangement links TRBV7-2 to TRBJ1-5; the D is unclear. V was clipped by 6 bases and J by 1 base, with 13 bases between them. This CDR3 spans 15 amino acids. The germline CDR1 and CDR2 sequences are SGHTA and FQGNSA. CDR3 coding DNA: TGTGCCAGCAGTCAGGCGGGTCTGAGCAATCAGCCCCAGCATTTT. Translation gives CASSQAGLSNQPQHF.

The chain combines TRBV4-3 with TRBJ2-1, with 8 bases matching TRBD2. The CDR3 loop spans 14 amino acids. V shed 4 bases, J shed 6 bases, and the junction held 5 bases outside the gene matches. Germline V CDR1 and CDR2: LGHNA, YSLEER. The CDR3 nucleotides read TGCGCCAGCAGCCGCACCGGGGGGGTCAATGAGCAGTTCTTC. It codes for CASSRTGGVNEQFF.

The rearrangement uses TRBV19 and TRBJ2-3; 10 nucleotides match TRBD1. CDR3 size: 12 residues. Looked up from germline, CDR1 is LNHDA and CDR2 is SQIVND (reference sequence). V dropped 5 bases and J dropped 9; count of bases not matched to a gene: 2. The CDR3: CASSQDRGTQYF. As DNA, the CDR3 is TGTGCCAGTAGTCAGGACAGGGGGACGCAGTATTTT.

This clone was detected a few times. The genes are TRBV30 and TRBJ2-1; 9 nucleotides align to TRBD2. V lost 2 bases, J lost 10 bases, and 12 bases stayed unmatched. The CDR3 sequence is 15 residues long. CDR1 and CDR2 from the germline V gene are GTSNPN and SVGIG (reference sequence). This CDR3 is CAWSKFKAGGREQFF. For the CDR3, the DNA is TGTGCCTGGAGTAAATTTAAAGCGGGGGGTCGAGAGCAGTTCTTC. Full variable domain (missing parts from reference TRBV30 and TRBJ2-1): SQTIHQWPATLVQPVGSPLSLECTVEGTSNPNLYWYRQAAGRGLQLLFYSVGIGQISSEVPQNLSASRPQDRQFILSSKKLLLSDSGFYLCAWSKFKAGGREQFFGPGTRLTVL.

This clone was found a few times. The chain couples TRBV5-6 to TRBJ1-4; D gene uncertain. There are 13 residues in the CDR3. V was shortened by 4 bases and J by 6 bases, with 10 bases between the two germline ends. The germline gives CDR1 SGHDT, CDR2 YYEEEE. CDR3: CASSLGLHEKLFF. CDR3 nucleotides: TGTGCCAGCAGCCTGGGTCTACATGAAAAACTGTTTTTT.

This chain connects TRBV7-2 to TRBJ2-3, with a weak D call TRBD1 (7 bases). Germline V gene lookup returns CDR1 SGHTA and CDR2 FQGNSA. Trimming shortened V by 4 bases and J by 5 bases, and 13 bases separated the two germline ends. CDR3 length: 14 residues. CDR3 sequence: CASSSRQGGDTQYF. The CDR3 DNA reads TGTGCCAGCAGCTCCCGACAGGGAGGAGATACGCAGTATTTT.

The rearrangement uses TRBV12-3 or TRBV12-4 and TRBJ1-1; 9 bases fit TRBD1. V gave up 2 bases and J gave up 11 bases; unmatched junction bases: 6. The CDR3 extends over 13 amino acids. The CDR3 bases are TGTGCCAGCAGTTTAAGGGACAGGGATCGGGCTTTCTTT. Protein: CASSLRDRDRAFF.

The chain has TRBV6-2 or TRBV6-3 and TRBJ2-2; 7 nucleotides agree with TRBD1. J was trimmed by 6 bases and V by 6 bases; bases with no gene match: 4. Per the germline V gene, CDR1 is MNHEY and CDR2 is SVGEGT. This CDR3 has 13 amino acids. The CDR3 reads CASSPQGAGELFF. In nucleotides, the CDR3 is TGTGCCAGCAGCCCTCAGGGGGCCGGGGAGCTGTTTTTT.

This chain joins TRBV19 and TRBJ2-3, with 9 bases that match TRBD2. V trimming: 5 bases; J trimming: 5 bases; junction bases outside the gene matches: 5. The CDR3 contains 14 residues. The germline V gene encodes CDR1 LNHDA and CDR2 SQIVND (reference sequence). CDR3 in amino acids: CASSGGGALDTQYF. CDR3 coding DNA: TGTGCCAGTAGTGGCGGGGGGGCCCTAGATACGCAGTATTTT.

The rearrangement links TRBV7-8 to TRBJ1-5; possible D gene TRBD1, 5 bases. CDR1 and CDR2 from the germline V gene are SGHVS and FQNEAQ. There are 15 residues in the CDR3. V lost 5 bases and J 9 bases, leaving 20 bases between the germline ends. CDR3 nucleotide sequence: TGTGCCAGCAGCCTAGGCGTGGGGCGCGTTGGGCCCCAGCATTTT. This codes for CASSLGVGRVGPQHF.

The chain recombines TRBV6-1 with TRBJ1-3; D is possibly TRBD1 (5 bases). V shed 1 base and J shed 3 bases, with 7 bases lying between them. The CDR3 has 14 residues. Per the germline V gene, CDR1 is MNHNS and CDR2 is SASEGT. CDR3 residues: CASSEGGFGNTIYF. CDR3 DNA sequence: TGTGCCAGCAGTGAAGGGGGCTTTGGAAACACCATATATTTT.

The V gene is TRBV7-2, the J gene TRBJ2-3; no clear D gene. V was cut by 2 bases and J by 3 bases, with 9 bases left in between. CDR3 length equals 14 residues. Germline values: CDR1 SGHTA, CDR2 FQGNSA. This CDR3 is CASSLSQQTDTQYF. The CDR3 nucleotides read TGTGCCAGCAGCTTATCACAACAGACAGATACGCAGTATTTT.

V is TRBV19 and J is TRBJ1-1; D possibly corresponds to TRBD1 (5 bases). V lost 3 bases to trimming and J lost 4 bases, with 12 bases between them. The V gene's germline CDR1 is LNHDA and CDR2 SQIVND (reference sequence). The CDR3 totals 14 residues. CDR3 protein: CASSIWGGVTEAFF. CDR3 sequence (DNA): TGTGCCAGTAGTATCTGGGGGGGGGTCACTGAAGCTTTCTTT.

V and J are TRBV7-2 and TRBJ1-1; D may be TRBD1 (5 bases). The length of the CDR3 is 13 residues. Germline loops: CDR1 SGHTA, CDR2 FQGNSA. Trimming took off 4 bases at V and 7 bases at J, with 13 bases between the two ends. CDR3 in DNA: TGTGCCAGCAGCTCAGACAGAGCACGTGAAGCTTTCTTT. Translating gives CASSSDRAREAFF.

DNA of the CDR3: TGTGCCAGCAGTTACTCGGAGTGGCAGAGATATGGCTACACCTTC. It specifies CASSYSEWQRYGYTF. This chain links TRBV6-2 or TRBV6-3 with TRBJ1-2; no definite D call. This CDR3 has 15 residues. Germline V gene lookup returns CDR1 MNHEY and CDR2 SVGEGT. V shed 0 bases and J shed 5 bases, with 13 bases lying between them.

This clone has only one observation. CDR3 in amino acids: CASSQDPGIGNQPQHF. The CDR3 coding sequence is TGCGCCAGCAGCCAAGATCCCGGGATCGGCAATCAGCCCCAGCATTTT. V is TRBV4-3 and J is TRBJ1-5, with D unresolved. CDR3 length: 16 residues. Trimming removed 0 bases at V and 2 bases at J, with 11 bases between. The V gene's germline CDR1 is LGHNA and CDR2 YSLEER.

The CDR3 DNA is TGTGCCAGCAGCGCGGGACTAGCGGGGGGGGAGACCCAGTACTTC. This encodes CASSAGLAGGETQYF. The chain has TRBV9 and TRBJ2-5; TRBD2 aligns across 16 bases. The V and J ends lost 3 bases and 5 bases, in that order; junction bases with no gene match: 1. Germline CDR1 SGDLS, CDR2 YYNGEE. The CDR3 runs 15 residues.

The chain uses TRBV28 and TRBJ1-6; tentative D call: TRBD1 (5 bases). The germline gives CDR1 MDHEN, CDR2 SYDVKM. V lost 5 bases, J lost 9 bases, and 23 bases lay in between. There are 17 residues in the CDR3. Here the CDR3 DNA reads TGTGCCAGCAGTACCCCTAGAGATGGGGGGTTTGTTTCACCCCTCCACTTT. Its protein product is CASSTPRDGGFVSPLHF.

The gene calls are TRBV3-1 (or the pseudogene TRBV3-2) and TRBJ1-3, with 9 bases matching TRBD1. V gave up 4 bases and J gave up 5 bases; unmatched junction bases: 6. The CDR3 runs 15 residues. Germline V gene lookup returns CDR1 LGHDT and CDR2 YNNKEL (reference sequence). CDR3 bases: TGTGCCAGCAGCCGGTGGGACAGGGTGAGAAACACCATATATTTT. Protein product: CASSRWDRVRNTIYF.

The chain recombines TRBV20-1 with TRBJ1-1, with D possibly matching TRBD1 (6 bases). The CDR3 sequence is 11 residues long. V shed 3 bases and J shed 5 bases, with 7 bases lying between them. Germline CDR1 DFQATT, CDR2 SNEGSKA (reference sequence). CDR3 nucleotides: TGCAGTGCTAGCGGGACAACTGAAGCTTTCTTT. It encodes CSASGTTEAFF.

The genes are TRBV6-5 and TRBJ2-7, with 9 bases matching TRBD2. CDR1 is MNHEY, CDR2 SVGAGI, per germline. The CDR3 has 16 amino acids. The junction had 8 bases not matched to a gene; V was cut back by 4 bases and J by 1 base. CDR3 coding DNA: TGTGCCAGCAGTTCCGTCGGACTAGCGAATTCCTACGAGCAGTACTTC. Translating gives CASSSVGLANSYEQYF.

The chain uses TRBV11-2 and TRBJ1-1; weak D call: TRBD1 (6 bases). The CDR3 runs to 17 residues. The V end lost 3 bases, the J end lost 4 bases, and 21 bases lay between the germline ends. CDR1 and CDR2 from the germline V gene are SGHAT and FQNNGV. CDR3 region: CASSFAPRGWNSTEAFF. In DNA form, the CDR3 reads TGTGCCAGCAGCTTTGCCCCGAGGGGGTGGAATAGCACTGAAGCTTTCTTT.

The CDR3 nucleotides are TGTGCCAGCAGCTCCGTAGGGGGGACCCAGTACTTC. Amino acids: CASSSVGGTQYF. The J gene is TRBJ2-5, the V gene TRBV5-6, with D perhaps TRBD1 (6 bases). CDR3 length: 12 amino acids. Germline V gene data show CDR1 as SGHDT and CDR2 as YYEEEE. Trimming took off 3 bases at V and 7 bases at J, with 10 bases between the two ends.

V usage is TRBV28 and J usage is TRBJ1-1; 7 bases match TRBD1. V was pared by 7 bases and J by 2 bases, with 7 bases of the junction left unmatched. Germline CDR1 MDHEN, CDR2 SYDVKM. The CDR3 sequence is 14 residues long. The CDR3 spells CASKGQLENTEAFF. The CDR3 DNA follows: TGTGCCAGCAAGGGACAGCTCGAAAACACTGAAGCTTTCTTT.

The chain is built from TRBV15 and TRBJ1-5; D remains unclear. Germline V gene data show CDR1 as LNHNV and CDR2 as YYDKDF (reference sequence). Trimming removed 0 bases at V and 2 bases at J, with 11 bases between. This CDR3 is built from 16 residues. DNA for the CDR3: TGTGCCACCAGCAGAGAGGGTGGCGGGGGCAATCAGCCCCAGCATTTT. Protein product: CATSREGGGGNQPQHF.

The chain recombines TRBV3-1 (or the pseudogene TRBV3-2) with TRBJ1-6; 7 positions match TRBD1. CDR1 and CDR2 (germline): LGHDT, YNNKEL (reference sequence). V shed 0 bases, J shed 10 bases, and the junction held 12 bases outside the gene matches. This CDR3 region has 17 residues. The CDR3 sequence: CASSQDRGGTGDSPLHF. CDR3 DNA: TGTGCCAGCAGCCAAGACCGAGGGGGTACAGGGGACTCACCCCTCCACTTT.

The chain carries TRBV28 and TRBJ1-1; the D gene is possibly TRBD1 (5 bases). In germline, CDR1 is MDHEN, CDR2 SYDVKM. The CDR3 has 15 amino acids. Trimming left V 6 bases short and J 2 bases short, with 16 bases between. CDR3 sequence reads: CASSPGEGPNTEAFF. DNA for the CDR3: TGTGCCAGCAGCCCGGGGGAGGGCCCTAACACTGAAGCTTTCTTT.